The rows below give T cell receptor beta chains drawn from one sample of a study of T cell clusters in autoimmune cytopenias. Following a re-call of the multiplex PCR reads, TCRdb has one entry per CDR3 protein and lacks DNA. In total, the table holds about 6,700 distinct CDR3 sequences. Another study also made use of these data, one on T cell repertoires in aging, cancer and after chemotherapy.

Sample: peripheral blood. The receptors shown here come from a human donor in good health. The CDR3 runs from the conserved cysteine through the conserved F or W. Size is stated for part of the rows, as once, few or many counts, or as a class when the clone is expanded.

J gene: TRBJ2-1
V gene: TRBV7-9
clone size: NA
CDR3 protein: CASSFLAGGPNEQFF

J gene: TRBJ1-4
V gene: TRBV5-4
clone size: medium-sized
CDR3 protein: CASSPGGRDEKLFF

J gene: TRBJ2-2
V gene: TRBV18
clone size: medium-sized
CDR3 protein: CASSATDPRNTGELFF

J gene: TRBJ2-1
V gene: TRBV18
clone size: NA
CDR3 protein: CASSPRASSGRGNEQFF

J gene: TRBJ1-1
V gene: TRBV30
clone size: medium-sized
CDR3 protein: CAWSAGLGLGTEAFF

J gene: TRBJ1-6
V gene: TRBV28
clone size: NA
CDR3 protein: CASSLPQSPLHF

J gene: TRBJ1-5
V gene: TRBV30
clone size: NA
CDR3 protein: CAWSVDLQGWPQHF

J gene: TRBJ2-5
V gene: TRBV5-1
clone size: NA
CDR3 protein: CASSLGSGFQETQYF

J gene: TRBJ2-1
V gene: TRBV11-2
clone size: NA
CDR3 protein: CASSLWPSPYNEQFF

J gene: TRBJ2-1
V gene: TRBV18
clone size: medium-sized
CDR3 protein: CASSPRRDGQQFF

J gene: TRBJ2-1
V gene: TRBV27
clone size: medium-sized
CDR3 protein: CASSPGLAGDRGHNEQFF

J gene: TRBJ2-7
V gene: TRBV7-2
clone size: NA
CDR3 protein: CASSLVGAASSEQYF

J gene: TRBJ1-6
V gene: TRBV6-6
clone size: NA
CDR3 protein: CASSSPRQGINSPLHF

J gene: TRBJ1-1
V gene: TRBV5-4
clone size: medium-sized
CDR3 protein: CASSLETGKAFF

J gene: TRBJ2-2
V gene: TRBV6-5
clone size: medium-sized
CDR3 protein: CASSYDTSTGELFF

J gene: TRBJ2-3
V gene: TRBV5-1
clone size: NA
CDR3 protein: CASSLDHRGQTDTQYF

J gene: TRBJ1-5
V gene: TRBV19
clone size: medium-sized
CDR3 protein: CASTRTGGNQPQHF

J gene: TRBJ2-5
V gene: TRBV19
clone size: medium-sized
CDR3 protein: CASSGTGVRETQYF

J gene: TRBJ2-2
V gene: TRBV14
clone size: NA
CDR3 protein: CASSQGLAGTGELFF

J gene: TRBJ2-7
V gene: TRBV7-9
clone size: NA
CDR3 protein: CASSNPGEQYF

J gene: TRBJ2-1
V gene: TRBV4-2
clone size: NA
CDR3 protein: CASRSFPGSYNEQFF

J gene: TRBJ1-2
V gene: TRBV12-3/TRBV12-4
clone size: NA
CDR3 protein: CASSLSGRGGYTF

J gene: TRBJ1-4
V gene: TRBV5-6
clone size: NA
CDR3 protein: CASSFRDHGEKLFF

J gene: TRBJ2-4
V gene: TRBV5-6
clone size: NA
CDR3 protein: CASSLTRTSGLPGGLAKNIQYF

J gene: TRBJ2-1
V gene: TRBV7-7
clone size: NA
CDR3 protein: CASSLGQGAYEQFF

J gene: TRBJ2-3
V gene: TRBV12-3/TRBV12-4
clone size: medium-sized
CDR3 protein: CASSLSGRSDTQYF

J gene: TRBJ2-1
V gene: TRBV6-2/TRBV6-3
clone size: NA
CDR3 protein: CASSSPGLAGVPSDEQFF

J gene: TRBJ2-1
V gene: TRBV20-1
clone size: NA
CDR3 protein: CSARLAGKGYNEQFF

J gene: TRBJ1-5
V gene: TRBV6-5
clone size: medium-sized
CDR3 protein: CASRKGGSNQPQHF

J gene: TRBJ1-1
V gene: TRBV10-3
clone size: NA
CDR3 protein: CAISESSMNTEAFF

J gene: TRBJ2-5
V gene: TRBV5-6
clone size: NA
CDR3 protein: CASSSTFVRQGKTQYF

J gene: TRBJ1-2
V gene: TRBV5-1
clone size: NA
CDR3 protein: CASSSLQGEGYTF

J gene: TRBJ2-3
V gene: TRBV6-5
clone size: medium-sized
CDR3 protein: CASSPGASGRGSTQYF

J gene: TRBJ1-4
V gene: TRBV11-1
clone size: medium-sized
CDR3 protein: CASSQTSGDEKLFF

J gene: TRBJ1-6
V gene: TRBV6-1
clone size: NA
CDR3 protein: CASFRGYIDRRDPLHF

J gene: TRBJ1-1
V gene: TRBV19
clone size: medium-sized
CDR3 protein: CASSTTGGKGTEAFF

J gene: TRBJ2-2
V gene: TRBV18
clone size: medium-sized
CDR3 protein: CASNPGQTGELFF

J gene: TRBJ2-3
V gene: TRBV27
clone size: medium-sized
CDR3 protein: CASSLRGRGPDTQYF

J gene: TRBJ1-2
V gene: TRBV19
clone size: medium-sized
CDR3 protein: CASSLSRLPGAAYGYTF

J gene: TRBJ1-2
V gene: TRBV19
clone size: medium-sized
CDR3 protein: CASSMRPGQSRSYGYTF

J gene: TRBJ2-7
V gene: TRBV6-1
clone size: NA
CDR3 protein: CASSVKASSSYEQYF

J gene: TRBJ2-7
V gene: TRBV7-9
clone size: NA
CDR3 protein: CASSSPTGTGVHEQYF

J gene: TRBJ2-2
V gene: TRBV18
clone size: medium-sized
CDR3 protein: CASSPSGTGNTGELFF

J gene: TRBJ2-3
V gene: TRBV12-3/TRBV12-4
clone size: medium-sized
CDR3 protein: CASSASPLSGGGTDTQYF

J gene: TRBJ2-2
V gene: TRBV19
clone size: medium-sized
CDR3 protein: CASSIEGNTGELFF

J gene: TRBJ2-6
V gene: TRBV11-1
clone size: medium-sized
CDR3 protein: CASSSRQVSGANVLTF

J gene: TRBJ1-1
V gene: TRBV14
clone size: NA
CDR3 protein: CASSPDRPKGGAFF

J gene: TRBJ1-4
V gene: TRBV27
clone size: medium-sized
CDR3 protein: CASSTREGRGLFF

J gene: TRBJ2-7
V gene: TRBV6-2/TRBV6-3
clone size: NA
CDR3 protein: CASRMRQGPSYEQYF

J gene: TRBJ2-1
V gene: TRBV5-6
clone size: medium-sized
CDR3 protein: CASGRISGGANEQFF

J gene: TRBJ2-5
V gene: TRBV18
clone size: medium-sized
CDR3 protein: CASSPPGGLAGVETQYF

J gene: TRBJ2-1
V gene: TRBV29-1
clone size: medium-sized
CDR3 protein: CSVQPPGQLTDEQFF

J gene: TRBJ1-5
V gene: TRBV27
clone size: NA
CDR3 protein: CAPSGGRVLDSNQPQHF